These T cell receptor beta chains were read from a single sample in a study of PD-1 blockade in mismatch repair-deficient tumors. TCRdb's copy holds only in-frame clones and misses some; the assay was immunoSEQ multiplex PCR. The sample includes approximately 100,000 clones, 82% of them seen just once. The starting material was peripheral blood, obtained 30 to 36 weeks after starting pembrolizumab. These receptors were taken from an adult with mismatch repair-deficient cancer. CDR3s include the opening cysteine and the closing phenylalanine or tryptophan. A D gene is named only where the DNA matches it firmly. Only part of the rows carry a size: once, few, many, or a class if the clone is expanded.

>TRBV30|TRBJ1-2|NA|NA
CAWSVSSRENYGYTF
TGTGCCTGGAGTGTTAGTTCTCGGGAGAACTATGGCTACACCTTC
>TRBV19|TRBJ2-1|TRBD2|NA
CASSWGGRYNEQFF
TGTGCCAGTAGTTGGGGCGGGAGGTACAATGAGCAGTTCTTC
>TRBV9|TRBJ2-7|NA|NA
CASSVGSGTGAQLHEQYF
TGTGCCAGCAGCGTAGGGTCCGGAACGGGGGCTCAGTTGCACGAGCAGTACTTC
>TRBV28|TRBJ2-1|NA|once
CASRRDRYNEQFF
TGTGCCAGCAGACGGGACCGATACAATGAGCAGTTCTTC
>TRBV6-5|TRBJ2-3|NA|once
CASSYSGDTQYF
TGTGCCAGCAGTTATTCGGGGGATACGCAGTATTTT
>TRBV7-9|TRBJ2-1|TRBD2|NA
CASSYNGRAFEQFF
TGTGCCAGCAGCTACAACGGGAGGGCCTTTGAGCAGTTCTTC
>TRBV9|TRBJ1-2|NA|NA
CASSVDLGTGRRLNYGYTF
TGTGCCAGCAGCGTAGACCTCGGAACAGGGCGGAGACTTAACTATGGCTACACCTTC
>TRBV6-5|TRBJ1-2|NA|NA
CASSQEGLRGGYTF
TGTGCCAGCAGTCAGGAGGGGTTGCGGGGTGGCTACACCTTC
>TRBV7-3|TRBJ2-3|NA|NA
CASSRAGLGDTQYF
TGTGCCAGTTCCCGGGCGGGGTTGGGAGATACGCAGTATTTT
>TRBV5-1|TRBJ2-5|TRBD2|NA
CASSYDGRAGETQYF
TGCGCCAGCAGCTATGACGGGAGGGCCGGGGAGACCCAGTACTTC
>TRBV7-3|TRBJ2-1|NA|NA
CASSAAREQFF
TGTGCCAGCAGCGCGGCAAGGGAGCAGTTCTTC
>TRBV6-6|TRBJ1-4|NA|NA
CASSYSRGANAEKLFF
TGTGCCAGCAGTTACTCGCGGGGGGCGAACGCGGAAAAACTGTTTTTT
>TRBV6-5|TRBJ1-3|NA|NA
CASSAIWTTEGTIYF
TGTGCCAGCAGTGCTATTTGGACAACCGAGGGCACCATATATTTT
>TRBV6-1|TRBJ2-7|NA|NA
CASRGAGATYEQYF
TGTGCCAGCAGGGGGGCGGGAGCTACGTACGAGCAGTACTTC
>TRBV5-1|TRBJ2-3|TRBD1|NA
CASSWAGTGGKDTQYF
TGCGCCAGCAGCTGGGCCGGGACAGGAGGAAAAGATACGCAGTATTTT
>TRBV5-4|TRBJ1-1|NA|NA
CASSISTANTEAFF
TGTGCCAGCAGCATATCGACAGCGAACACTGAAGCTTTCTTT
>TRBV21-1|TRBJ1-5|NA|NA
CASSRRREHYSNQPQHF
TGTGCCAGCAGCAGGAGGCGGGAGCATTATAGCAATCAGCCCCAGCATTTT
>TRBV6-6|TRBJ1-5|TRBD1|once
CASRDRANSNQPQHF
TGTGCCAGCCGGGACAGGGCAAATAGCAATCAGCCCCAGCATTTT
>TRBV6-5|TRBJ2-7|NA|NA
CASSYSARSYEQYF
TGTGCCAGCAGTTACTCGGCCCGTTCCTACGAGCAGTACTTC
>TRBV10-3|TRBJ1-4|NA|NA
CAISGSVNEKLFF
TGTGCCATCAGTGGGTCGGTAAATGAAAAACTGTTTTTT
>TRBV5-1|TRBJ1-1|NA|NA
CASSLEGTVNTEAFF
TGCGCCAGCAGCTTGGAGGGCACAGTGAACACTGAAGCTTTCTTT
>TRBV4-3|TRBJ2-7|TRBD2|NA
CASSQSLAGSYEQYF
TGCGCCAGCAGCCAAAGTCTAGCGGGCTCCTACGAGCAGTACTTC
>TRBV7-8|TRBJ2-1|NA|NA
CASSLDSFVNNEQFF
TGTGCCAGCAGCTTAGATTCCTTCGTGAACAATGAGCAGTTCTTC
>TRBV7-9|TRBJ2-1|NA|NA
CASSLVGNEQFF
TGTGCCAGCAGCTTAGTGGGGAATGAGCAGTTCTTC
>TRBV7-3|TRBJ2-1|TRBD2|NA
CASSLGVSGRGAYNEQFF
TGTGCCAGCAGCTTAGGTGTTAGCGGGAGGGGAGCCTACAATGAGCAGTTCTTC
>TRBV11-2|TRBJ2-3|TRBD2|NA
CASSLAGLAVSTDTQYF
TGTGCCAGCAGCTTGGCCGGACTAGCGGTTAGCACAGATACGCAGTATTTT
>TRBV7-6|TRBJ1-1|NA|NA
CASSPWGNTEAFF
TGTGCCAGCAGCCCGTGGGGGAACACTGAAGCTTTCTTT
>TRBV7-8|TRBJ2-7|TRBD1|NA
CASSTDRGPTYEQYF
TGTGCCAGCAGCACAGACAGGGGGCCAACCTACGAGCAGTACTTC
>TRBV25-1|TRBJ2-7|NA|NA
CASSSRGVYEQYF
TGTGCCAGCAGCTCCCGCGGGGTCTACGAGCAGTACTTC
>TRBV4-2|TRBJ2-1|NA|NA
CASSGGSNNEQFF
TGTGCCAGCAGCGGGGGGTCAAACAATGAGCAGTTCTTC
>TRBV6-5|TRBJ2-1|TRBD1|NA
CASSFGTGDYNEQFF
TGTGCCAGCAGTTTTGGGACAGGGGACTACAATGAGCAGTTCTTC
>TRBV4-1|TRBJ2-7|TRBD1|NA
CASSHGTGTGSYEQYF
TGCGCCAGCAGCCATGGAACCGGGACAGGGTCCTACGAGCAGTACTTC
>TRBV5-1|TRBJ1-1|NA|NA
CASSPGGPISEAFF
TGCGCCAGCAGCCCCGGAGGCCCGATATCTGAAGCTTTCTTT
>TRBV30|TRBJ1-5|NA|few
CAWSRHPHQPQHF
TGTGCCTGGAGTCGCCACCCACACCAGCCCCAGCATTTT
>TRBV6-5|TRBJ2-7|TRBD2|NA
CASTGLAGGIYEQYF
TGTGCCAGCACCGGACTAGCGGGAGGGATCTACGAGCAGTACTTC
>TRBV5-4|TRBJ1-3|NA|NA
CASSPRYSGNTIYF
TGTGCCAGCAGCCCGCGCTACTCTGGAAACACCATATATTTT